These 13 T cell receptor beta chains share one sample of origin, sequenced in a study of blood T cell repertoires in COVID-19. TCRdb's copy holds only in-frame clones and misses some; the assay was immunoSEQ multiplex PCR. The repertoire holds 55,000 to 60,000 clones, with over 75% as singletons. The sequencing sample was made of peripheral blood. The receptors derive from a man in his forties or fifties with active COVID-19.

On this clone itself: A read error is likely, as this CDR3 ends without the conserved phenylalanine or tryptophan. The limits of the CDR3 on the DNA are not certain, so only TCRdb's listed CDR3 is given. The chain is built from TRBV6-1 and TRBJ1-1. The germline CDR1 and CDR2 sequences are MNHNS and SASEGT. Inclusive of both ends, the CDR3 amounts to 11 amino acids. CDR3 in amino acids: CASSEDGSPTL.

The CDR3 coding sequence is TGCGCCAGCAGCCAAGCGGCAGGGCTCTCCTACTACGAGCAGTACTTC. Its protein is CASSQAAGLSYYEQYF. The rearrangement uses TRBV4-1 and TRBJ2-7, with TRBD1 as a possible D gene (5 bases). The germline gives CDR1 MGHRA, CDR2 YSYEKL. Deletions cut 1 base from V and 3 bases from J, with 16 bases between. CDR3 length equals 16 residues.

This sequence joins TRBV25-1 and TRBJ1-2; 9 bases are a match to TRBD1. The germline V gene has CDR1 MGHDK and CDR2 SYGVNS. This CDR3 contains 18 residues. With 4 bases clipped from V and 6 bases from J, the junction kept 18 bases outside the gene matches. In DNA, the CDR3 is TGTGCCAGCAGTGGGGGACTTGGGACAGGGACCGGCATCGATGGCTACACCTTC. This gives the protein CASSGGLGTGTGIDGYTF.

The J gene is TRBJ2-5, the V gene TRBV2, with TRBD2 matching 8 bases. The CDR3 is 14 amino acids. In germline, CDR1 is SNHLY, CDR2 FYNNEI. V gave up 6 bases and J gave up 5 bases; unmatched junction bases: 8. The CDR3 bases are TGTGCCAGCAGGCGGGAGGCTCCGGGGGAGACCCAGTACTTC. Encoded protein: CASRREAPGETQYF.

The chain carries TRBV28 and TRBJ1-5; the D gene is possibly TRBD1 (5 bases). Trimming pared 6 bases from V and 1 base from J, leaving 7 bases between. Germline V gene sequence: CDR1 MDHEN, CDR2 SYDVKM. The CDR3 consists of 13 residues. CDR3 region: CASSRQSNQPQHF. CDR3 nucleotide sequence: TGTGCCAGCAGCCGACAGAGCAATCAGCCCCAGCATTTT.

The V gene is TRBV19, the J gene TRBJ1-1; D perhaps matches TRBD1 (6 bases). V lost 1 base, J lost 4 bases, and 7 bases lay in between. CDR1 is LNHDA, CDR2 SQIVND, per germline (reference sequence). CDR3 length equals 13 residues. The CDR3 region is CASSIGGGTEAFF. The CDR3 bases are TGTGCCAGTAGTATAGGAGGGGGCACTGAAGCTTTCTTT.

The chain combines TRBV19 with TRBJ2-3, with TRBD2 matching 8 bases. V was clipped by 8 bases and J by 14 bases; unmatched bases: 12. The CDR3 runs to 12 residues. Germline V gene sequence: CDR1 LNHDA, CDR2 SQIVND (reference sequence). The CDR3: CASGTVAGRAYF. CDR3 in DNA: TGTGCCAGTGGGACCGTAGCGGGGAGGGCGTATTTT.

In this sample, this clone turned up a few times. The CDR3 sequence is CASSPPAQGAGEQYF. In DNA, the CDR3 is TGTGCCAGCTCACCACCGGCCCAGGGGGCAGGAGAGCAGTACTTC. The rearrangement uses TRBV18 and TRBJ2-7; 8 bases are shared with TRBD1. The J segment lost 7 bases and the V segment lost 0 bases, leaving 8 bases of the junction unmatched. The CDR3 has 15 amino acids. Germline values: CDR1 KGHSH, CDR2 LQKENI. The entire variable domain, with the rest obtained from reference TRBV18 and TRBJ2-7, is as follows: NAGVMQNPRHLVRRRGQEARLRCSPMKGHSHVYWYRQLPEEGLKFMVYLQKENIIDESGMPKERFSAEFPKEGPSILRIQQVVRGDSAAYFCASSPPAQGAGEQYFGPGTRLTVT.

CDR3: CASSQEWVAGVGTYEQYF. The CDR3, as DNA: TGTGCCAGCAGCCAAGAGTGGGTAGCGGGAGTAGGGACCTACGAGCAGTACTTC. V gene TRBV4-2 combines with J gene TRBJ2-7; TRBD2 matches 9 bases. The CDR3 totals 18 residues. CDR1 LGHNA and CDR2 YNFKEQ come from the germline V gene. V gave up 0 bases and J gave up 2 bases; unmatched junction bases: 11.

The chain employs TRBV15 and TRBJ1-5, with a tentative D call TRBD1 (5 bases). The germline CDR1 and CDR2 sequences are LNHNV and YYDKDF (reference sequence). There are 17 residues in the CDR3. V was trimmed by 5 bases and J by 3 bases, leaving 20 bases between them. The CDR3 is CATSSTPAQGTNQPQHF. DNA of the CDR3: TGTGCCACCAGCTCGACACCCGCCCAGGGAACCAATCAGCCCCAGCATTTT.

V gene TRBV5-4 combines with J gene TRBJ1-1, with 8 bases matching TRBD1. J was trimmed by 1 base and V by 5 bases; bases with no gene match: 7. This CDR3 is built from 15 residues. Germline assignment: CDR1 SGHNT and CDR2 YYREEE (reference sequence). The CDR3 reads CASSPDRAGNTEAFF. CDR3 bases: TGTGCCAGCAGTCCGGACAGGGCGGGGAACACTGAAGCTTTCTTT.

The count of this clone is one. The rearrangement uses TRBV11-2 and TRBJ1-2; weak D call: TRBD1 (5 bases). CDR1 SGHAT and CDR2 FQNNGV come from the germline V gene. This CDR3 spans 13 amino acids. The germline V and J ends were trimmed by 2 bases and 10 bases, with 14 bases remaining between them. The CDR3 region is CASSLSQGSVYTF. The DNA for the CDR3 is TGTGCCAGCAGCTTAAGTCAGGGATCGGTCTACACCTTC.

The V and J genes are TRBV29-1 and TRBJ2-1; D might be TRBD2 (5 bases). V lost 2 bases and J lost 4, with 6 bases in between. CDR3 size: 12 residues. The V gene's germline CDR1 is SQVTM and CDR2 ANQGSEA. In DNA form, the CDR3 reads TGCAGCGTTGAAACGGGGTACAATGAGCAGTTCTTC. Residues: CSVETGYNEQFF.